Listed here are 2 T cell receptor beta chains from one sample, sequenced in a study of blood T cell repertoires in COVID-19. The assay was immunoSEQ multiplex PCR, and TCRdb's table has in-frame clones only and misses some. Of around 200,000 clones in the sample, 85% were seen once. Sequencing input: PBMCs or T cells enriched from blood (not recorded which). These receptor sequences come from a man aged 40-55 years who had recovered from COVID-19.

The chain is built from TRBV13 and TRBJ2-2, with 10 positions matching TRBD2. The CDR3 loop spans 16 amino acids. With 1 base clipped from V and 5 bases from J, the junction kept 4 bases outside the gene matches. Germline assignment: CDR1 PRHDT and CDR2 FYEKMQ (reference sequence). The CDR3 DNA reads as TGTGCCAGCAGCTTAGAGCTAGCGGGAGAGACCGGGGAGCTGTTTTTT. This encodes CASSLELAGETGELFF.

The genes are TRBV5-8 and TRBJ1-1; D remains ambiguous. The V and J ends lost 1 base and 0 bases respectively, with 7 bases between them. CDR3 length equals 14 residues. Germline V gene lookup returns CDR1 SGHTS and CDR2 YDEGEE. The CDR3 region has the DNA TGTGCCAGCAGCTTGAAACAGTTGAACACTGAAGCTTTCTTT. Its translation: CASSLKQLNTEAFF.